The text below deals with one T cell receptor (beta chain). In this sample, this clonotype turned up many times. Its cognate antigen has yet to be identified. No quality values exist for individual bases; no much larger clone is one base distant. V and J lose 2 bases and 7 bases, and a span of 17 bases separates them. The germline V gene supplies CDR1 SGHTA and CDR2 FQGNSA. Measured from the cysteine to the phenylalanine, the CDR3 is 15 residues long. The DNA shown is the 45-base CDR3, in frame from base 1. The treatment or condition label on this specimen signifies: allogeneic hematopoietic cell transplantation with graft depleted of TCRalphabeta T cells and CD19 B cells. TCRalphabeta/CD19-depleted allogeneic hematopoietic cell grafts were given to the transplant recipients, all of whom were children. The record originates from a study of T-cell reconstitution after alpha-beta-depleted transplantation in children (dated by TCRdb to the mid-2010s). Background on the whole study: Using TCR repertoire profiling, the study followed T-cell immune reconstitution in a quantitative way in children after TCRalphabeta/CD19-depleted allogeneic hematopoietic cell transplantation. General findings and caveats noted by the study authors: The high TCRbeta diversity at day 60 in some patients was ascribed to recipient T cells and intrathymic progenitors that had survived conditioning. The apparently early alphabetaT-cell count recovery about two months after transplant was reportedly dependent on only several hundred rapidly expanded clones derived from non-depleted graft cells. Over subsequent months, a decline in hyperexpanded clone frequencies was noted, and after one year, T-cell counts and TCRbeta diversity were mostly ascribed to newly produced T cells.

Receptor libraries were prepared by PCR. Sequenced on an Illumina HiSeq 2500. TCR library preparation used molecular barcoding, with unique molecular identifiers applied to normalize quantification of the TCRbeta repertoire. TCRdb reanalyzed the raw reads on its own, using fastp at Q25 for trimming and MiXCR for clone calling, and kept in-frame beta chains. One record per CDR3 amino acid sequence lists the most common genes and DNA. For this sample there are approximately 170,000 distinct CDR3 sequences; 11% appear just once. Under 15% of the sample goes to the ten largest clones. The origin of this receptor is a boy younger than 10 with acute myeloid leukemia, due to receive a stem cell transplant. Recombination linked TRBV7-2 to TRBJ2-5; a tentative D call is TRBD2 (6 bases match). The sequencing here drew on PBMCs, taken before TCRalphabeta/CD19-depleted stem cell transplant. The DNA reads TGTGCCAGCAGCTTATGGGTTCCGGGGGACGGGACCCAGTACTTC. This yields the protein CASSLWVPGDGTQYF.